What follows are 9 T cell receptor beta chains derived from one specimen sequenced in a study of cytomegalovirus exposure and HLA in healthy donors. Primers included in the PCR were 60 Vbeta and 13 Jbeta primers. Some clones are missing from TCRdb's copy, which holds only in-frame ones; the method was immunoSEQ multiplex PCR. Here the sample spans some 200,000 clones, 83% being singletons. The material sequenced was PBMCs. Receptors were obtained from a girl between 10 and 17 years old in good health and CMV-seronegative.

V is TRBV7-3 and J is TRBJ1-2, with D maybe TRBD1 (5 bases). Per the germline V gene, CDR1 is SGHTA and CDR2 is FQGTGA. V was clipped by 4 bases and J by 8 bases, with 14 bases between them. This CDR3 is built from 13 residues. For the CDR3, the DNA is TGTGCCAGCAGCTCATCCAGGGTATTCGGCTACACCTTC. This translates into CASSSSRVFGYTF.

In DNA form, the CDR3 reads TGTGCCAGCTCACCCCCTGGGACAGGGAATGAAAAACTGTTTTTT. Translation: CASSPPGTGNEKLFF. The chain links TRBV18 to TRBJ1-4; TRBD1 matches 9 bases. In germline, CDR1 is KGHSH, CDR2 LQKENI. This CDR3 is built from 15 residues. J gave up 5 bases and V 3 bases, and 4 bases lay outside the gene matches.

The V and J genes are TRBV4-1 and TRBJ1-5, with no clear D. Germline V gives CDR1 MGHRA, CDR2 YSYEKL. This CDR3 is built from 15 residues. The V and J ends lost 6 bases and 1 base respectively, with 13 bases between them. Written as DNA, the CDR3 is TGCGCCAGCAGATCTGGAGATTGGAGCAATCAGCCCCAGCATTTT. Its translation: CASRSGDWSNQPQHF.

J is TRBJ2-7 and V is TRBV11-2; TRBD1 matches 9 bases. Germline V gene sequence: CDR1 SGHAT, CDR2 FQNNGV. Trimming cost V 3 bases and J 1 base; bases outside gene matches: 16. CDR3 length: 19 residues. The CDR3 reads CASSFDPSTAGTGSYEQYF. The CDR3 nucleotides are TGTGCCAGCAGCTTTGATCCTTCGACCGCCGGGACAGGGTCCTACGAGCAGTACTTC.

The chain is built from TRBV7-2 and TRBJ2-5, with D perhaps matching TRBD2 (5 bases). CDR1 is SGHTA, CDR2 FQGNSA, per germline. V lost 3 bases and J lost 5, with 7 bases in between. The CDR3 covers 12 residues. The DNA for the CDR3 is TGTGCCAGCAGCTTGGGAGCGGAGACCCAGTACTTC. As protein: CASSLGAETQYF.

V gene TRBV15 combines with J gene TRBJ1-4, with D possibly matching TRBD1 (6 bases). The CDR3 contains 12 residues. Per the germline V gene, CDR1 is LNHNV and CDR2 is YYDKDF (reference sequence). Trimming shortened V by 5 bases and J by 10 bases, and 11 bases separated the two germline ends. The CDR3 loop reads CATSGVQGKLFF. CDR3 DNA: TGTGCCACCAGCGGGGTACAGGGAAAACTGTTTTTT.

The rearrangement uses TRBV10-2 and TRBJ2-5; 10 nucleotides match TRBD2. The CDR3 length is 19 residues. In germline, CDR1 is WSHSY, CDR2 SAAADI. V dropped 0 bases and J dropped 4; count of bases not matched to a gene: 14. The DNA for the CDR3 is TGCGCCAGCAGTGAGTCATGGCTAGCGGGAGCCCCGAGGGGAGAGACCCAGTACTTC. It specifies CASSESWLAGAPRGETQYF.

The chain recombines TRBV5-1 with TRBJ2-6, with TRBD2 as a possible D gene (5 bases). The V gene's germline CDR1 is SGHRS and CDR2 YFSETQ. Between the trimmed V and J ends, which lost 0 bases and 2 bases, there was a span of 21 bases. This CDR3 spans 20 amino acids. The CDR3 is CASSLATIFGVGAGANVLTF. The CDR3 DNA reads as TGCGCCAGCAGCTTGGCCACGATTTTCGGCGTCGGGGCTGGGGCCAACGTCCTGACTTTC. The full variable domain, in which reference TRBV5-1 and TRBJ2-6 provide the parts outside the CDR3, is KAGVTQTPRYLIKTRGQQVTLSCSPISGHRSVSWYQQTPGQGLQFLFEYFSETQRNKGNFPGRFSGRQFSNSRSEMNVSTLELGDSALYLCASSLATIFGVGAGANVLTFGAGSRLTVL.

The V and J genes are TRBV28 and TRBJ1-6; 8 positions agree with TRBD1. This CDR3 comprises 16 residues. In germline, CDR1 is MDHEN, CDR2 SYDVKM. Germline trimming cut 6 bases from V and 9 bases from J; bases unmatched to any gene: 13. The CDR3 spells CASSPPLRRGLSPLHF. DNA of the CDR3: TGTGCCAGCAGCCCCCCACTCCGCAGGGGGCTTTCACCCCTCCACTTT.